These 11 T cell receptor beta chains were all obtained from the same sample, sequenced in a study of shared clonotypes between healthy human individuals. Data came from immunoSEQ multiplex PCR; TCRdb stores just in-frame clones and leaves some out. This table holds 400,000 to 550,000 clones, roughly 85% found once. Material: PBMCs. The receptor source for this set is a woman in her thirties or forties in good health. Some clones in this sample may be carry-over from other donors' samples.

About this clone: A much bigger clone sits one base away, suggesting this may be a read error. V usage is TRBV27 and J usage is TRBJ1-5, with D uncertain. The CDR3 totals 14 residues. V lost 8 bases to trimming and J lost 1 base, with 12 bases between them. CDR1 MNHEY and CDR2 SMNVEV come from the germline V gene (reference sequence). The CDR3: CASRGIGSNQPQHF. DNA of the CDR3: TGTGCCAGCCGAGGGATAGGGAGCAATCAGCCCCAGCATTTT.

Worth noting for this clone: This sequence may be a read error, since a much larger clone differs from it by one base. The chain uses TRBV18 and TRBJ2-5; D is unresolved. CDR3 length: 13 residues. CDR1 KGHSH and CDR2 LQKENI come from the germline V gene. The CDR3 spells CASSSGYQGTQYF. CDR3 in DNA: TGTGCCAGCTCATCCGGGTACCAAGGGACCCAGTACTTC.

The gene calls are TRBV18 and TRBJ2-3; D is possibly TRBD2 (6 bases). The CDR3 consists of 14 residues. With 6 bases removed from V and 5 bases from J, the gap between germline ends came to 15 bases. The germline V gene encodes CDR1 KGHSH and CDR2 LQKENI. Here the CDR3 reads CASSRGIFRDTQYF. The DNA of the CDR3 is TGTGCCAGCTCCCGCGGGATCTTCCGAGATACGCAGTATTTT.

This clone was seen just once. CDR3 residues: CASSMGRRDTEAFF. The CDR3 DNA sequence: TGTGCCAGTAGTATGGGAAGGAGGGACACTGAAGCTTTCTTT. This chain uses TRBV19 with TRBJ1-1; D unresolved. The V and J ends lost 3 bases and 3 bases respectively, with 11 bases between them. Germline loops: CDR1 LNHDA, CDR2 SQIVND (reference sequence). There are 14 residues in the CDR3.

The chain has TRBV20-1 and TRBJ1-1; 7 nucleotides align to TRBD1. Germline V gene data show CDR1 as DFQATT and CDR2 as SNEGSKA (reference sequence). V lost 7 bases to trimming and J lost 6 bases; unmatched junction nucleotides: 2. CDR3 length equals 10 residues. The DNA for the CDR3 is TGCAGTGTTGACAGGGCTGAAGCTTTCTTT. It is translated as CSVDRAEAFF.

The chain couples TRBV5-1 to TRBJ2-7; D gene ambiguous. CDR3 length: 13 amino acids. V gave up 4 bases and J gave up 0 bases, with 8 bases separating them. Germline CDR1 SGHRS, CDR2 YFSETQ. In DNA form, the CDR3 reads TGCGCCAGCAGCATACAACCCTCCTACGAGCAGTACTTC. It codes for CASSIQPSYEQYF.

The rearrangement joins TRBV7-9 to TRBJ2-7; tentatively, D is TRBD2 (5 bases). The CDR3 spans 14 residues. Germline CDR1 and CDR2: SEHNR and FQNEAQ (reference sequence). V lost 4 bases and J lost 7, with 17 bases in between. The CDR3 region is CASSYDYGVPEQYF. The DNA of the CDR3 is TGTGCCAGCAGCTACGACTATGGTGTTCCGGAGCAGTACTTC.

The CDR3: CASSLGGAGTGELFF. The DNA of the CDR3 is TGTGCCAGCAGCTTGGGGGGAGCGGGAACCGGGGAGCTGTTTTTT. The chain links TRBV27 to TRBJ2-2, with TRBD2 matching over 7 bases. The J segment lost 5 bases and the V segment lost 6 bases, leaving 9 bases of the junction unmatched. CDR1 MNHEY and CDR2 SMNVEV come from the germline V gene (reference sequence). This CDR3 contains 15 residues.

This chain uses TRBV6-1 with TRBJ1-2, with D maybe TRBD1 (6 bases). V was clipped by 2 bases and J by 2 bases, with 6 bases between them. Per germline, CDR1 MNHNS and CDR2 SASEGT. There are 13 residues in the CDR3. CDR3 nucleotides: TGTGCCAGCAGTGAAAGGGGGAACTATGGCTACACCTTC. It codes for CASSERGNYGYTF.

This clone came up once. The gene calls are TRBV5-1 and TRBJ1-1; no reliable D call. CDR3 length: 14 amino acids. Looked up from germline, CDR1 is SGHRS and CDR2 is YFSETQ. Trimming removed 4 bases from V and 1 base from J, with 11 bases in between. The CDR3 DNA is TGCGCCAGCAGCGAGGACGGGGAGAACACTGAAGCTTTCTTT. Translating it yields CASSEDGENTEAFF.

The rearrangement joins TRBV2 to TRBJ2-7; 8 bases align to TRBD2. The CDR3 loop spans 13 amino acids. The germline gives CDR1 SNHLY, CDR2 FYNNEI. V lost 6 bases, J lost 3 bases, and 4 bases stayed unmatched. The CDR3 DNA reads TGTGCCAGCAGAGAGGGACTAGACTACGAGCAGTACTTC. Its protein product is CASREGLDYEQYF.